The present TCR beta chain was sequenced within a study of blood T cell repertoires in COVID-19. Germline CDR1 reads SEHNR; CDR2 reads FQNEAQ (reference sequence). The CDR3 is made up of 16 amino acids. After removal of 1 base from V and 10 bases from J, the junction contained 7 bases not matched to a gene. Clones were read by immunoSEQ multiplex PCR, and TCRdb kept only the in-frame ones, dropping some. The sample has some 350,000 clones; over 75% are singletons. In assigning cohorts, the study relied on participant-reported clinical history. The chain recombines TRBV7-9 with TRBJ2-2, with TRBD1 identical over 12 bases. Source material: PBMCs or T cells enriched from blood (not recorded which). The clonotype was recovered from a man aged 25 to 40 who had recovered from COVID-19. The CDR3 DNA reads as TGTGCCAGCAGCTTAGGGGACAGGGGGCGCTTAGAGGAGCTGTTTTTT. Its translation is CASSLGDRGRLEELFF.